These T cell receptor beta chains were read from a single sample in a study of siplizumab effects on memory and regulatory T cells. Assay used: immunoSEQ multiplex PCR; TCRdb lists only in-frame clones, some missing. The sample yields some 65,000 clones, approximately 88% seen once. Specimen: Tregs sorted from blood. Receptors were obtained from a human donor in good health. Each CDR3 is given with its conserved first and last residue. A D gene is named only where the DNA matches it firmly. Clone size, where shown, is once, few, many, or a class for clones that have expanded.

V gene	D gene	clone size	J gene	CDR3 protein	CDR3 DNA
TRBV27	TRBD2	.	TRBJ2-3	CASSFFGRAEDTQYF	TGTGCCAGCAGTTTTTTCGGGAGGGCCGAAGATACGCAGTATTTT
TRBV29-1	.	.	TRBJ2-5	CSVKQGRETQYF	TGCAGCGTTAAACAGGGTCGCGAGACCCAGTACTTC
TRBV7-2	.	.	TRBJ1-1	CASSLKMGNTEAFF	TGTGCCAGCAGCTTAAAGATGGGGAACACTGAAGCTTTCTTT
TRBV7-2	.	.	TRBJ1-3	CASSFDGSGNTIYF	TGTGCCAGCAGCTTTGACGGCTCTGGAAACACCATATATTTT
TRBV5-4	.	.	TRBJ2-1	CASSLGGSPYNEQFF	TGTGCCAGCAGCTTGGGGGGGTCCCCCTACAATGAGCAGTTCTTC
TRBV5-1	.	.	TRBJ2-3	CASSLERGTSTDTQYF	TGCGCCAGCAGCTTGGAAAGGGGTACTAGCACAGATACGCAGTATTTT
TRBV4-1	TRBD2	few	TRBJ2-7	CASSLTSGSYEQYF	TGCGCCAGCAGCTTGACTAGCGGGTCTTACGAGCAGTACTTC
TRBV7-9	.	few	TRBJ1-3	CASTPDLYSGNTIYF	TGTGCCAGCACCCCGGACCTCTACTCTGGAAACACCATATATTTT
TRBV7-2	.	.	TRBJ2-7	CASSLSSTSLEQYF	TGTGCCAGCAGCTTATCGTCGACTAGTCTCGAGCAGTACTTC
TRBV19	TRBD1	.	TRBJ1-5	CASSQTGGEGQPQHF	TGTGCCAGTAGTCAGACAGGGGGCGAGGGTCAGCCCCAGCATTTT
TRBV7-8	TRBD1	.	TRBJ2-7	CASSLVAGQGAYEQYF	TGTGCCAGCAGCTTAGTCGCCGGACAGGGGGCCTACGAGCAGTACTTC
TRBV28	TRBD2	.	TRBJ2-1	CASSLRTSGSRQFF	TGTGCCAGCAGTCTTAGGACTAGCGGGAGTCGGCAGTTCTTC
TRBV19	.	.	TRBJ1-1	CASSQIGGLSTEAFF	TGTGCCAGTAGCCAGATCGGGGGGCTGTCCACTGAAGCTTTCTTT
TRBV28	TRBD1	.	TRBJ2-7	CASSPQGADEQYF	TGTGCCAGCAGTCCCCAGGGGGCTGACGAGCAGTACTTC
TRBV5-1	.	.	TRBJ2-1	CASSLELAEQFF	TGCGCCAGCAGCTTGGAACTCGCTGAGCAGTTCTTC
TRBV6-1	.	once	TRBJ1-5	CASSGPGTLNQPQHF	TGTGCCAGCAGTGGACCAGGAACGCTCAATCAGCCCCAGCATTTT
TRBV19	.	.	TRBJ2-4	CASTPSGAKNIQYF	TGTGCCAGTACCCCGTCGGGGGCCAAAAACATTCAGTACTTC
TRBV19	TRBD1	.	TRBJ2-5	CASSNRRQGIETQYF	TGTGCCAGTAGTAACCGCCGACAGGGTATTGAGACCCAGTACTTC
TRBV6-5	TRBD1	.	TRBJ1-5	CASSPTGANQPQHF	TGTGCCAGCAGCCCCACAGGGGCCAACCAGCCCCAGCATTTT
TRBV2	.	.	TRBJ1-5	CASSAVRGGNQPQHF	TGTGCCAGCAGTGCGGTCCGGGGTGGCAATCAGCCCCAGCATTTT
TRBV10-3	TRBD1	.	TRBJ1-6	CAISRTGDNSPLHF	TGTGCCATCAGCCGTACAGGGGACAATTCACCCCTCCACTTT
TRBV7-6	TRBD1	.	TRBJ2-7	CASSLGDRGYEQYF	TGTGCCAGCAGCTTAGGGGACAGGGGGTACGAGCAGTACTTC
TRBV29-1	.	.	TRBJ2-7	CSVGRVRGPSYEQYF	TGCAGCGTTGGACGGGTTCGAGGGCCCTCCTACGAGCAGTACTTC
TRBV5-5	TRBD1	.	TRBJ2-5	CASSFPGTGGRETQYF	TGTGCCAGCAGCTTCCCCGGGACAGGGGGAAGAGAGACCCAGTACTTC
TRBV15	.	.	TRBJ1-2	CATSISPDPPRGYTF	TGTGCCACCAGCATCTCGCCAGACCCTCCAAGGGGCTACACCTTC
TRBV6-1	.	once	TRBJ1-2	CASRPGRNYGYTF	TGTGCCAGCAGGCCAGGGAGAAACTATGGCTACACCTTC
TRBV30	.	.	TRBJ1-2	CAWSRSVYGYTF	TGTGCCTGGAGTAGATCGGTCTATGGCTACACCTTC
TRBV6-5	TRBD1	.	TRBJ2-1	CASKKTGANEQFF	TGTGCCAGCAAAAAGACAGGGGCCAACGAGCAGTTCTTC
TRBV2	.	.	TRBJ1-2	CASTLAGFNYGYTF	TGTGCCAGCACGTTAGCGGGGTTTAACTATGGCTACACCTTC
TRBV4-1	.	few	TRBJ2-2	CATGRGPHSGSGELFF	TGCGCGACAGGGAGGGGACCTCATTCAGGGTCCGGGGAGCTGTTTTTT
TRBV28	.	.	TRBJ2-4	CASSGDSPRIQYF	TGTGCCAGCAGTGGGGACTCCCCCCGCATTCAGTACTTC
TRBV19	.	.	TRBJ2-2	CASRPRGGAGELFF	TGTGCCAGTCGCCCCAGGGGCGGGGCCGGGGAGCTGTTTTTT
TRBV12-5	TRBD1	.	TRBJ2-5	CASGLVWTGTETQYF	TGTGCTAGTGGTTTGGTCTGGACAGGGACAGAGACCCAGTACTTC
TRBV15	.	.	TRBJ2-5	CATSGRRGGETQYF	TGTGCCACCAGCGGAAGGAGGGGGGGTGAGACCCAGTACTTC
TRBV27	.	.	TRBJ2-1	CASSPHPGTQFF	TGTGCCAGCAGTCCCCACCCCGGGACGCAGTTCTTC